This is a list of T cell receptor beta chains from one sample in a study of Tregs in tolerant kidney transplant recipients. TCRdb keeps only in-frame clones here, not all; method: immunoSEQ multiplex PCR. The profile shows roughly 80,000 clones, approximately 90% of them singletons. The sample was Tregs from blood, taken before the transplant. The receptors originated from a human donor who received a combined kidney and bone marrow transplant. CDR3s include the opening cysteine and the closing phenylalanine or tryptophan. The order of the fields is J gene, clone size, V gene, D gene, CDR3 DNA, CDR3 protein. The D gene is left open where the match is weak. Some rows mark clone size as missing; the rest say once, few, many or name a class of expanded clone.

>TRBJ2-5|.|TRBV6-1|.
TGTGCCAGCAGTGAAGCAACACCACAAGAGACCCAGTACTTC
CASSEATPQETQYF
>TRBJ2-7|.|TRBV7-2|.
TGTGCCAGCAGCTTAGCAGGCAAATCCTACGAGCAGTACTTC
CASSLAGKSYEQYF
>TRBJ2-7|.|TRBV27|TRBD2
TGTGCCAGCAGTTTATTAACAAGCGGGAGGGCAGACGAGCAGTACTTC
CASSLLTSGRADEQYF
>TRBJ2-7|.|TRBV7-2|.
TGTGCCAGCAGCTCCCAACAGGACTCCTACGAGCAGTACTTC
CASSSQQDSYEQYF
>TRBJ2-5|.|TRBV5-6|TRBD2
TGTGCCAGCAGCTCACTAGCGGGAGGGCCGGATGAGACCCAGTACTTC
CASSSLAGGPDETQYF
>TRBJ1-1|.|TRBV5-1|TRBD1
TGCGCCACCAAACCCGGGACAGGGAACACTGAAGCTTTCTTT
CATKPGTGNTEAFF
>TRBJ2-3|.|TRBV5-1|TRBD2
TGCGCCAGCAGCCTTTTGCGGGAGAGCACAGATACGCAGTATTTT
CASSLLRESTDTQYF
>TRBJ2-7|.|TRBV6-1|.
TGTGCCAGCAGTGAACAATTGACAGGACCCTACGAGCAGTACTTC
CASSEQLTGPYEQYF
>TRBJ2-6|once|TRBV19|TRBD1
TGTGCCAGTAGCGAACAGGGGCTTTTGGCCAACGTCCTGACTTTC
CASSEQGLLANVLTF
>TRBJ2-1|.|TRBV27|.
TGTGCCAGCAGTTTATATGTAGGGAGCGGAGACAATGAGCAGTTCTTC
CASSLYVGSGDNEQFF
>TRBJ2-5|.|TRBV5-6|TRBD2
TGTGCCAGCAGCCTAGACCTACTTAGCGGGACCCAAGAGACCCAGTACTTC
CASSLDLLSGTQETQYF
>TRBJ2-7|.|TRBV7-8|TRBD2
TGTGCCAGCAGCTTAGAGGGAGGGGCCGAGCAGTACTTC
CASSLEGGAEQYF
>TRBJ1-5|few|TRBV28|TRBD1
TGTGCCAACAGGGGAGGTTGGAATCAGCCCCAGCATTTT
CANRGGWNQPQHF
>TRBJ2-2|.|TRBV6-4|TRBD2
TGTGCCAGCAGAGGGACTAGCGGTACCGGGGAGCTGTTTTTT
CASRGTSGTGELFF
>TRBJ2-3|once|TRBV7-2|TRBD2
TGTGCCAGCAGCAAAGGGACTAGGGGGACAGATACGCAGTATTTT
CASSKGTRGTDTQYF
>TRBJ2-2|.|TRBV5-1|.
TGTGCCAGCAGCGAGGAAGTGACCGGGGAGCTGTTTTTT
CASSEEVTGELFF
>TRBJ2-7|once|TRBV7-2|.
TGTGCCAGCAGCCTGGACCGCTCCTACGAGCAGTACTTC
CASSLDRSYEQYF
>TRBJ2-1|.|TRBV20-1|.
TGCAGTGCTAGAGCATACAATGAGCAGTTCTTC
CSARAYNEQFF
>TRBJ2-5|.|TRBV9|TRBD1
TGTGCCAGCAGCACCTCGGGACAGAAAGAGACCCAGTACTTC
CASSTSGQKETQYF
>TRBJ1-5|.|TRBV2|.
TGTGCCAGCAACGAGAGGGCCCAGCCCCAGCATTTT
CASNERAQPQHF
>TRBJ1-5|.|TRBV28|TRBD1
TGTGCCAGCAGTTGGGACAGGACTCAGCATTTT
CASSWDRTQHF
>TRBJ2-7|once|TRBV5-4|TRBD2
TGTGCCAGCAGCTTGGGACTAGCGGGGAACTACGAGCAGTACTTC
CASSLGLAGNYEQYF
>TRBJ2-5|.|TRBV7-2|TRBD2
TGTGCCAGCAGCTCTAGGGCGGGAGCGGGAGGGCCGGAGACCCAGTACTTC
CASSSRAGAGGPETQYF
>TRBJ2-2|.|TRBV27|.
TGTGCCAGCAGTTTATCCACCGGGGAGCTGTTTTTT
CASSLSTGELFF